Sequencing of this TCR beta chain was carried out in a study of T cell repertoires in cytomegalovirus infection. Overall study: A matching HLA type, together with CMV infection, was signaled by public TCR beta signatures.

A few counts support this clonotype. Its specificity is unknown. Notes on the study in general: Dominating the ex vivo response were TCR beta clonotypes that were CMV-specific and HLA-C-restricted. Adding up the frequency of public TCR beta families identified people who carried CMV plus the relevant HLA.

The V gene lost 3 bases and the J gene lost 6 bases, with 5 bases spanning the gap. The germline CDR1 and CDR2 sequences are SEHNR and FQNEAQ (reference sequence). The CDR3 totals 11 residues. One entry per CDR3 protein, called by TCRdb with MiXCR from the reads. The sample comprises 160,000 or so distinct CDR3 sequences, roughly 18% of which are singletons, and around a sixth rests with the top ten. The receptor's source is a human donor in good health (CMV status not recorded). Some clones in this sample may be carry-over from other donors' samples. This chain uses TRBV7-9 with TRBJ1-2, with unresolved D. The specimen was CD8+ T cells from PBMCs. CDR3 sequence reads: CASSFGNGYTF. DNA of the CDR3: TGTGCCAGCAGCTTCGGGAATGGCTACACCTTC.